This T cell receptor (beta chain) originates from a study of blood T cell repertoires in COVID-19. Profiled with immunoSEQ multiplex PCR; TCRdb holds only in-frame clones, not every one. This sample has approximately 210,000 clones, with 88% found just once. Germline CDR1 and CDR2: MNHNY and SVGAGI (reference sequence). Trimming pared 5 bases from V and 0 bases from J, leaving 10 bases between. This CDR3 has 15 residues. Material: peripheral blood. The TCR sequence derives from a man between 65 and 79 years old with acute or convalescent COVID-19. The rearrangement joins TRBV6-6 to TRBJ1-4, with D hard to call. Here the CDR3 reads CASSRLTTTNEKLFF. DNA for the CDR3: TGTGCCAGCAGTCGTCTCACAACAACTAATGAAAAACTGTTTTTT.